The clone carrying this TCR beta chain was counted between two and nine times. Its specificity is unknown. A single base separates this from a much larger clone, so it may be a read error. Time point reported: newly diagnosed GD, antithyroid drugs for less than 3 months. Isolated PBMC RNA provided the starting material for the TCR library. This sample stems from a study of regulatory T cells in long-lasting Graves disease. General study points: Favored gene segments in persistent disease were TRBV28, TRBJ1-2 and TRBJ2-5. Persistent Graves' patients showed reduced TCR diversity versus newly diagnosed patients.

Sequencing libraries for TCR beta were prepared with iRepertoire HTBI primers and Arm-PCR of CDR3 regions. Authors' processing steps: Gene usage covered approximately 65 TRBV and 14 TRBJ segments. In TCRdb, the multiplex PCR reads were re-called with MiXCR into one record per CDR3 protein. Clone size and V and J calls follow TCRdb, not the original study. Here the sample spans around 230,000 distinct CDR3 sequences, approximately 20% being singletons. The CDR3 is 11 residues long. V lost 5 bases, J lost 11 bases, and 12 bases lay in between. The receptor was isolated from a female donor with Graves disease. This sequence joins TRBV12-3 or TRBV12-4 and TRBJ2-5; perhaps TRBD2 as D (5 bases). The material sequenced was peripheral blood mononuclear cells (PBMCs), taken at new diagnosis, from a patient treated with antithyroid drugs. CDR3 nucleotide sequence: TGTGCCAGCAGTACAGCTTGGGAGCAGTACTTC. Its protein is CASSTAWEQYF.